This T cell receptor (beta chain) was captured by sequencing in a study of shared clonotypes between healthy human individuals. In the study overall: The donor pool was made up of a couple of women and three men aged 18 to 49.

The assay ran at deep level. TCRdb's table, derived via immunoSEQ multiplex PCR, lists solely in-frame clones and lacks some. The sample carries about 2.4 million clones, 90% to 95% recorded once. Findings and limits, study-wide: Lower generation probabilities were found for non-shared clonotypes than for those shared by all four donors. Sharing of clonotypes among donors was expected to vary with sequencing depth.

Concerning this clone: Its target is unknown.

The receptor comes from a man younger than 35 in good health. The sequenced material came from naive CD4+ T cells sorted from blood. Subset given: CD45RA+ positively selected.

The CDR3 region is CAWSAPRQTVTEAFF. DNA of the CDR3: TGTGCCTGGAGTGCTCCTCGACAGACGGTCACTGAAGCTTTCTTT. This sequence joins TRBV30 and TRBJ1-1; weak D call: TRBD1 (5 bases). V lost 1 base and J 4 bases, leaving 16 bases between the germline ends. Germline loops: CDR1 GTSNPN, CDR2 SVGIG (reference sequence). This CDR3 is 15 amino acids long.